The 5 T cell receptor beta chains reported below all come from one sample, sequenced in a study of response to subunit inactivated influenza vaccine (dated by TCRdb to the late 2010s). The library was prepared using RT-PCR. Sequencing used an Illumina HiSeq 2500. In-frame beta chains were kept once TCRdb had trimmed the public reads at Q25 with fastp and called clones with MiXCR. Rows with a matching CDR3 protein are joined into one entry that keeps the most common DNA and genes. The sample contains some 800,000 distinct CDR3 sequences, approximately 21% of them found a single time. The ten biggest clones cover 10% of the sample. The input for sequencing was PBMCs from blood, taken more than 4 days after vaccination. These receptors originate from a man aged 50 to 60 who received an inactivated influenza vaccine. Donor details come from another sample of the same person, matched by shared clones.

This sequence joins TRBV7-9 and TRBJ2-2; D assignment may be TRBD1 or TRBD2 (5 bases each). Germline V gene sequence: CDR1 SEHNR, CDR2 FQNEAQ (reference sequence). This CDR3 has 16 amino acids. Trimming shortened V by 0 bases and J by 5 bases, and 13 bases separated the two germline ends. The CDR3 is CASSLAQGRGTGELFF. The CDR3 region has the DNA TGTGCCAGCAGCTTAGCGCAGGGAAGAGGGACCGGGGAGCTGTTTTTT.

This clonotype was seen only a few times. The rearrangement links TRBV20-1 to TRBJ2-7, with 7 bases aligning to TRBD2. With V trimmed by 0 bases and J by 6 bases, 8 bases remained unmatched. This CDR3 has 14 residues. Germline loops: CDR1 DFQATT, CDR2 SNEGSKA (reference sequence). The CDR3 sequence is CSARDFGSGREQYF. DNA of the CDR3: TGCAGTGCTAGAGATTTTGGTAGCGGGCGCGAGCAGTACTTC.

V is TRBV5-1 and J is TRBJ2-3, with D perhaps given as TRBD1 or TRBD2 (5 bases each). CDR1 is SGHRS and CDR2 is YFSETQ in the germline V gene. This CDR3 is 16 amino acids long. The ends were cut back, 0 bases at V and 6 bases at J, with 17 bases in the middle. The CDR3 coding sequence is TGCGCCAGCAGCTTGGCTTTGTCGCAGGGAGTGGATACGCAGTATTTT. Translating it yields CASSLALSQGVDTQYF.

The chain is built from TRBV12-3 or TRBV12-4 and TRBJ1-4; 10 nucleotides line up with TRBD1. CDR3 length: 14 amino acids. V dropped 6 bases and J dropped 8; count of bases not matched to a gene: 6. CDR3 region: CASRWTGGVEKLFF. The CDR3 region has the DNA TGTGCCAGCAGGTGGACAGGGGGGGTGGAAAAACTGTTTTTT.

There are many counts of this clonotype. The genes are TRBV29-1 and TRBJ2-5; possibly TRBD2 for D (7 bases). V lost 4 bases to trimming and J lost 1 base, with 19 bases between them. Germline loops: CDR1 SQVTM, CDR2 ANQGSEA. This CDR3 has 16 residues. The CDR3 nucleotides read TGCAGCGTTGCATCGGGGGGCCTTGGCCTCCAAGAGACCCAGTACTTC. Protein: CSVASGGLGLQETQYF. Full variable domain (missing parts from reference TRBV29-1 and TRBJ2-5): SAVISQKPSRDICQRGTSLTIQCQVDSQVTMMFWYRQQPGQSLTLIATANQGSEATYESGFVIDKFPISRPNLTFSTLTVSNMSPEDSSIYLCSVASGGLGLQETQYFGPGTRLLVL.